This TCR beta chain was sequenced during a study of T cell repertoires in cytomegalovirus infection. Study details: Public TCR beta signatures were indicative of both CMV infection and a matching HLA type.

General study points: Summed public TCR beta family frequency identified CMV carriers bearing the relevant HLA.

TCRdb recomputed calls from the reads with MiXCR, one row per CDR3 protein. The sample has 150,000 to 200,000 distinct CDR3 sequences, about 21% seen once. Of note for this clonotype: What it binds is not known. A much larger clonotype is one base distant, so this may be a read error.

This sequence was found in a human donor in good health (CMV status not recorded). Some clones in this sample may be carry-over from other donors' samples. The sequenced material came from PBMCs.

Written as DNA, the CDR3 is TGTGGCAGCAGCTTAGAGTCGAGAAACTATGGCTACACCTTC. It translates to CGSSLESRNYGYTF. The rearrangement links TRBV7-2 to TRBJ1-2; D is undetermined. Germline values: CDR1 SGHTA, CDR2 FQGNSA. The CDR3 length is 14 residues.